This TCR beta chain was found in a study of graft-versus-host responses after intestinal transplantation. Study details: Transplants were multivisceral, liver-intestinal, or isolated intestinal. Recipients uniformly received anti-thymocyte globulin induction, followed by tacrolimus and steroids for roughly 3 years.

Points on this clone: Its antigen is undetermined.

Some clones are missing from TCRdb's copy, which holds only in-frame ones; the method was immunoSEQ multiplex PCR. The data show tens of thousands of clones, with 80% to 85% seen just once and roughly 3.6% held by the top ten. Study findings and constraints: Analysis identified GvH clones in recipient marrow, with some appearing first in ileum or blood. Among circulating GvH clones, peak levels were associated with early post-transplant declines in HvG clones.

The CDR3 is 15 amino acids. Trimming removed 1 base from V and 6 bases from J, with 12 bases in between. Germline-derived CDR1 and CDR2 are SEHNR and FQNEAQ (reference sequence). This specimen was PBMCs, taken roughly 34 months after transplant. This chain connects TRBV7-9 to TRBJ1-4, with D possibly being TRBD1 (6 bases). This sequence was found in a human patient who received an intestinal transplant, so some T cells may come from the graft donor. CDR3 DNA sequence: TGTGCCAGCAGCTTAGGTACAGGGAGCGATGAAAAACTGTTTTTT. Encoded protein: CASSLGTGSDEKLFF.